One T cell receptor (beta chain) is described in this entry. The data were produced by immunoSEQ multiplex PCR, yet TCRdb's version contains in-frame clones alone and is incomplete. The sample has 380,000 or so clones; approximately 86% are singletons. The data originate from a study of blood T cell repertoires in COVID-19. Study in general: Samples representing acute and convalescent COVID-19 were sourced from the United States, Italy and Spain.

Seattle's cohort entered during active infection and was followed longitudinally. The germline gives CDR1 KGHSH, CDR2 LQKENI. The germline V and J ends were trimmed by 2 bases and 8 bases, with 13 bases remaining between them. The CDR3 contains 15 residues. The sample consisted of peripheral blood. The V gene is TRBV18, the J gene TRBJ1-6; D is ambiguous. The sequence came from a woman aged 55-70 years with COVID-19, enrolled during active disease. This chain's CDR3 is CASSPGELVYSPLHF. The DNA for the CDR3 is TGTGCCAGCTCACCAGGGGAGTTGGTTTATTCACCCCTCCACTTT.